This passage covers 10 T cell receptor beta chains from one sample sequenced in a study of PD-1 blockade in mismatch repair-deficient tumors (dated 2017 in TCRdb). The library was built by means of the immunoSEQ multiplex PCR assay. TCRdb stores this immuneACCESS table with in-frame sequences only. Part of the clones is absent; in the studies checked, under half of the shortfall reflects unresolved V genes, and no reason is known for the rest. For this sample there are tens of thousands of clones; around 89% appear just once. Clones ranked in the top ten supply roughly 13% of the sample. This specimen was peripheral blood, taken 52 weeks after starting pembrolizumab. The receptor set was obtained from an adult with mismatch repair-deficient cancer.

The chain recombines TRBV6-5 with TRBJ2-1, with TRBD2 identical over 9 bases. Germline V gene sequence: CDR1 MNHEY, CDR2 SVGAGI. After removal of 6 bases from V and 8 bases from J, the junction contained 11 bases not matched to a gene. The CDR3 runs 15 residues. CDR3 sequence: CASRRWREGFDEQFF. Written as DNA, the CDR3 is TGTGCCAGCAGGAGATGGCGGGAGGGTTTCGATGAGCAGTTCTTC.

Only a few counts were recorded for this clone. The chain combines TRBV7-9 with TRBJ2-2; 12 nucleotides match TRBD2. The V and J ends lost 4 bases and 6 bases, in that order; junction bases with no gene match: 9. Germline V gene sequence: CDR1 SEHNR, CDR2 FQNEAQ (reference sequence). The CDR3 length is 17 residues. DNA of the CDR3: TGTGCCAGCAGCTCTCCCCTAGCGGGAGGGCCCGCCGGGGAGCTGTTTTTT. It is translated as CASSSPLAGGPAGELFF.

V and J are TRBV4-1 and TRBJ2-6; D unclear. CDR1 and CDR2 (germline): MGHRA, YSYEKL. V lost 1 base, J lost 0 bases, and 10 bases lay in between. This CDR3 comprises 17 residues. The CDR3 protein is CASSQAKADSGANVLTF. DNA of the CDR3: TGCGCCAGCAGCCAAGCTAAGGCAGACTCTGGGGCCAACGTCCTGACTTTC.

The chain recombines TRBV2 with TRBJ2-7; D call uncertain. The CDR3 loop spans 14 amino acids. Trimming pared 3 bases from V and 3 bases from J, leaving 12 bases between. Germline V gene lookup returns CDR1 SNHLY and CDR2 FYNNEI. CDR3 protein: CASSDRRTDYEQYF. The CDR3, as DNA: TGTGCCAGCAGTGATAGGCGGACGGACTACGAGCAGTACTTC.

The chain recombines TRBV5-6 with TRBJ2-2; 12 bases map to TRBD2. The junction had 3 bases not matched to a gene; V was cut back by 4 bases and J by 5 bases. Germline assignment: CDR1 SGHDT and CDR2 YYEEEE. This CDR3 comprises 15 residues. CDR3 DNA: TGTGCCAGCAGCATACTAGCGGGAGGAACCGGGGAGCTGTTTTTT. It translates to CASSILAGGTGELFF.

CDR3 coding DNA: TGCGCCAGCAGCTTTTCGGGAGGGGCAAACATTCAGTACTTC. Protein sequence: CASSFSGGANIQYF. The rearrangement joins TRBV5-1 to TRBJ2-4; TRBD2 aligns across 8 bases. Germline-derived CDR1 and CDR2 are SGHRS and YFSETQ. Unmatched junction bases numbered 4, after V lost 2 bases and J lost 6 bases. CDR3 size: 14 residues.

V gene TRBV19 combines with J gene TRBJ1-2, with 9 bases lining up with TRBD1. Germline V gene sequence: CDR1 LNHDA, CDR2 SQIVND (reference sequence). V lost 4 bases to trimming and J lost 8 bases; unmatched junction nucleotides: 8. CDR3 size: 14 residues. In nucleotides, the CDR3 is TGTGCCAGTAGTAGGGACAGGGCGGTTAGGGGCTACACCTTC. It codes for CASSRDRAVRGYTF.

This rearrangement joins TRBV5-1 to TRBJ2-2, with D possibly being TRBD1 or TRBD2 (5 bases each). Germline V CDR1 and CDR2: SGHRS, YFSETQ. The CDR3 spans 14 residues. Deletions cut 7 bases from V and 5 bases from J, with 15 bases between. CDR3 loop: CASSGTTSTGELFF. As DNA, the CDR3 is TGCGCCAGCTCCGGGACCACAAGTACCGGGGAGCTGTTTTTT.

The chain uses TRBV27 and TRBJ2-1, with D unresolved. The ends were cut back, 5 bases at V and 8 bases at J, with 7 bases in the middle. The CDR3 runs to 11 residues. Germline assignment: CDR1 MNHEY and CDR2 SMNVEV (reference sequence). In nucleotides, the CDR3 is TGTGCCAGCAGTGATCTTTATGAGCAGTTCTTC. Translation: CASSDLYEQFF.

The chain is built from TRBV7-9 and TRBJ1-5; 11 bases are shared with TRBD1. From germline, CDR1 is SEHNR and CDR2 FQNEAQ (reference sequence). CDR3 size: 17 residues. J was trimmed by 3 bases and V by 3 bases; bases with no gene match: 7. CDR3 sequence (DNA): TGTGCCAGCAGCTTTAGTAGGGACAGGGGGTACAATCAGCCCCAGCATTTT. Its protein product is CASSFSRDRGYNQPQHF.